These T cell receptor beta chains were read from a single sample in a study of T cell responses to AZD1222 COVID-19 vaccine. Libraries were prepared by immunoSEQ multiplex PCR; TCRdb keeps only in-frame clonotypes and omits some of them. The data show about 170,000 clones, approximately 92% seen once. Sequencing used peripheral blood, obtained on day 0 of AZD1222 vaccination. The source is an adult in good health. The CDR3 runs from the conserved cysteine through the conserved F or W. Fields, in order: CDR3 protein, CDR3 DNA, V gene, clone size, J gene, D gene, CDR3 length. A D gene is named only where the DNA matches it firmly. Not all rows give a size; the values are once, few, many and, for expanded clones, a class.

CASSYPRDRGGNSNQPQHF,TGTGCCAGCAGTTACCCCCGGGACAGGGGGGGGAATAGCAATCAGCCCCAGCATTTT,TRBV6-2/TRBV6-3,.,TRBJ1-5,TRBD1,19
CASSSYEQYF,TGTGCCAGCAGTTCCTACGAGCAGTACTTC,TRBV2,few,TRBJ2-7,.,10
CASSLSGGNRPYSNQPQHF,TGTGCCAGCAGTTTATCTGGTGGGAACAGACCTTATAGCAATCAGCCCCAGCATTTT,TRBV27,.,TRBJ1-5,.,19
CASSQGRSQETQYF,TGTGCCAGCTCACAAGGACGGTCCCAAGAGACCCAGTACTTC,TRBV18,once,TRBJ2-5,.,14
CSVVDSSSSHKLFF,TGCAGCGTTGTAGACAGTAGTTCGTCCCATAAACTGTTTTTT,TRBV29-1,.,TRBJ1-4,.,14
CASSESLGTGFYF,TGCGCCAGCAGTGAGTCCCTGGGGACAGGCTTCTACTTC,TRBV10-1,.,TRBJ2-7,TRBD1,13
CASSLQGLSGNTIYF,TGTGCCAGCAGCTTACAGGGGCTTTCTGGAAACACCATATATTTT,TRBV5-6,.,TRBJ1-3,TRBD1,15
CASSPLSSGANVLTF,TGTGCCAGCAGCCCCCTCTCCTCTGGGGCCAACGTCCTGACTTTC,TRBV7-6,.,TRBJ2-6,.,15
CASSLVAGFGNEQFF,TGTGCCAGCAGCTTAGTGGCAGGGTTCGGGAATGAGCAGTTCTTC,TRBV11-2,.,TRBJ2-1,.,15
CASSVDGTAHYEQYF,TGTGCCAGCAGCGTAGACGGGACAGCGCACTACGAGCAGTACTTC,TRBV9,.,TRBJ2-7,TRBD1,15
CSAGRQETQYF,TGCAGTGCTGGAAGGCAAGAGACCCAGTACTTC,TRBV20-1,.,TRBJ2-5,.,11
CASSRSQTGGGYGYTF,TGCGCCAGCAGCCGCTCCCAGACAGGGGGTGGCTATGGCTACACCTTC,TRBV4-3,.,TRBJ1-2,TRBD1,16
CASSPGPGLAGGETQYF,TGTGCCAGCAGTCCCGGCCCGGGACTAGCGGGAGGGGAGACCCAGTACTTC,TRBV27,few,TRBJ2-5,TRBD2,17
CASSQNGATNEKLFF,TGTGCCAGCAGTCAAAACGGTGCAACTAATGAAAAACTGTTTTTT,TRBV27,.,TRBJ1-4,.,15
CASSGILNTEAFF,TGTGCCAGCAGCGGGATACTGAACACTGAAGCTTTCTTT,TRBV11-3,.,TRBJ1-1,.,13
CASSTGTGGYNEQFF,TGTGCCAGTAGTACTGGGACAGGGGGCTACAATGAGCAGTTCTTC,TRBV19,.,TRBJ2-1,TRBD1,15
CAIHSTNSGNTIYF,TGTGCCATCCACTCAACTAACTCTGGAAACACCATATATTTT,TRBV7-9,.,TRBJ1-3,.,14
CASSPFTGAGNTIYF,TGTGCCAGCAGCCCTTTCACAGGGGCTGGAAACACCATATATTTT,TRBV3-1/TRBV3-2,.,TRBJ1-3,TRBD1,15
CASSEYLSGARETQYF,TGTGCCAGCAGTGAATATCTGTCAGGGGCGCGAGAGACCCAGTACTTC,TRBV25-1,.,TRBJ2-5,.,16
CASSVQGHGSYNSPLHF,TGTGCCAGCAGCGTACAGGGGCACGGCTCCTATAATTCACCCCTCCACTTT,TRBV5-5,.,TRBJ1-6,TRBD1,17
CASRATWGDYGYTF,TGTGCCAGCAGGGCAACGTGGGGGGACTATGGCTACACCTTC,TRBV7-9,.,TRBJ1-2,.,14
CASSSTPFSTEAFF,TGTGCCAGCAGCTCGACCCCCTTTTCAACTGAAGCTTTCTTT,TRBV7-2,.,TRBJ1-1,.,14
CASSLTRHTEAFF,TGTGCCAGCAGTCTTACCCGGCACACTGAAGCTTTCTTT,TRBV27,.,TRBJ1-1,.,13
CASSLRGFSEKLFF,TGTGCCAGCAGCTTACGGGGGTTTAGCGAAAAACTGTTTTTT,TRBV11-2,.,TRBJ1-4,.,14
CASSQDLVRINIQYF,TGTGCCAGCAGCCAAGATCTTGTAAGGATTAACATTCAGTACTTC,TRBV3-1/TRBV3-2,.,TRBJ2-4,.,15
CASSSNRGPSGYTF,TGTGCCAGCAGCTCCAATCGGGGGCCAAGTGGCTACACCTTC,TRBV11-2,.,TRBJ1-2,.,14
CASSSTYRGRGANVLTF,TGTGCCAGCAGCTCAACCTACAGGGGACGCGGGGCCAACGTCCTGACTTTC,TRBV7-6,.,TRBJ2-6,TRBD1,17
CASSLAVGGTDTQYF,TGCGCCAGCAGCTTGGCCGTAGGGGGCACAGATACGCAGTATTTT,TRBV5-1,.,TRBJ2-3,.,15
CASSPQGAYEQYF,TGTGCCAGCAGCCCGCAGGGTGCCTACGAGCAGTACTTC,TRBV7-9,.,TRBJ2-7,.,13
CASSEKGGNTEAFF,TGTGCCAGCAGTGAAAAAGGGGGTAACACTGAAGCTTTCTTT,TRBV6-1,few,TRBJ1-1,.,14
CASSIDLRWELFF,TGTGCCAGTAGTATAGATCTAAGGTGGGAGCTGTTTTTT,TRBV19,.,TRBJ2-2,.,13
CASSFGLAGVKTDTQYF,TGTGCCAGCAGCTTCGGACTAGCGGGAGTGAAGACAGATACGCAGTATTTT,TRBV7-9,.,TRBJ2-3,TRBD2,17
CASSLFDETQYF,TGTGCCAGCAGCTTGTTTGATGAGACCCAGTACTTC,TRBV7-9,.,TRBJ2-5,.,12
CASTKAGRETQYF,TGTGCCAGCACTAAGGCGGGACGGGAGACCCAGTACTTC,TRBV6-5,.,TRBJ2-5,.,13
CASSRQRQYQETQYF,TGTGCCAGCTCACGCCAGCGACAGTACCAAGAGACCCAGTACTTC,TRBV18,.,TRBJ2-5,.,15
CASSLTGLPEQYF,TGCGCCAGCAGCCTGACAGGGTTGCCCGAGCAGTACTTC,TRBV5-1,.,TRBJ2-7,TRBD1,13
CASSQAHGTSGRNEQFF,TGTGCCAGCAGCCAAGCCCACGGGACTAGCGGAAGGAATGAGCAGTTCTTC,TRBV3-1/TRBV3-2,.,TRBJ2-1,TRBD2,17
CAWRGQGIATGELFF,TGTGCCTGGAGGGGACAGGGGATAGCCACCGGGGAGCTGTTTTTT,TRBV30,.,TRBJ2-2,TRBD1,15
CASSALTTNEKLFF,TGTGCCAGCAGTGCTTTGACAACTAATGAAAAACTGTTTTTT,TRBV2,.,TRBJ1-4,.,14
CAWSQGYEQYF,TGTGCCTGGAGTCAAGGGTACGAGCAGTACTTC,TRBV30,.,TRBJ2-7,.,11